The rows below give T cell receptor beta chains drawn from one sample of a study of graft-versus-host responses after intestinal transplantation. The method was immunoSEQ multiplex PCR; TCRdb's version includes in-frame clones alone and lacks a portion of them. This table holds over 100,000 clones, roughly nine tenths found once. Their recognized antigens are unknown. The sample in question was unstimulated CD4+ T cells sorted from spleen or lymph node cells, obtained before transplant. These receptors all come from a human donor who was the organ donor for an intestinal transplant. CDR3s include the opening cysteine and the closing phenylalanine or tryptophan. D genes are given only for firm matches. Clone size is not always given. Where it is, it says once, few, many or a class for expanded clones.

TRBJ1-4 - TRBV28 - TGTGCCAGCAGTTTAGTAGGGTCAACTAATGAAAAACTGTTTTTT CASSLVGSTNEKLFF
TRBJ2-1 TRBD2 TRBV5-4 - TGTGCCAGCAGCTTGGTCCCTAGCGGCCTCTCCTACAATGAGCAGTTCTTC CASSLVPSGLSYNEQFF
TRBJ2-7 - TRBV15 - TGTGCCACCAGCAGAGAGGTGGTGGGACGCTCCTACGAGCAGTACTTC CATSREVVGRSYEQYF
TRBJ2-5 - TRBV20-1 - TGCAGTGCTAGAGAGGAGACCCAGTACTTC CSAREETQYF
TRBJ2-3 TRBD2 TRBV18 - TGTGCCAGCTCCCTCAGCGGGAGGGCCTATACGCAGTATTTT CASSLSGRAYTQYF
TRBJ2-7 TRBD2 TRBV28 - TGTGCCAGCAGTTTATATACGCGGGAGGGCCGCAACGAGCAGTACTTC CASSLYTREGRNEQYF
TRBJ1-1 TRBD1 TRBV25-1 - TGTGCCAGCAGTGACACCGGGACAGGGGGCTGGTTCTTT CASSDTGTGGWFF
TRBJ2-3 - TRBV2 - TGTGCCAGCAGTGAAAGGTTTTCTTCTAGCACAGATACGCAGTATTTT CASSERFSSSTDTQYF
TRBJ2-3 - TRBV10-3 - TGTGCCCTAAAAGGGGGGAGCACAGATACGCAGTATTTT CALKGGSTDTQYF
TRBJ2-3 TRBD2 TRBV5-1 - TGCGCCAGCAGCTTACTAGCGGGAGGGCCCACAGATACGCAGTATTTT CASSLLAGGPTDTQYF
TRBJ2-5 - TRBV4-1 - TGCGCCAGCAGTCCCACTGAAAGGGAGACCCAGTACTTC CASSPTERETQYF
TRBJ2-7 - TRBV6-1 few TGTGCCAGCAGTGGGGGTGAGGCTGAGCAGTACTTC CASSGGEAEQYF
TRBJ2-2 TRBD1 TRBV6-5 - TGTGCCAGCAGCCCAACGAGGGACAGGGCAGGGGAGCTGTTTTTT CASSPTRDRAGELFF
TRBJ2-7 - TRBV6-5 - TGTGCCACCGGGGGAAGGCACGAGCAGTACTTC CATGGRHEQYF
TRBJ2-7 - TRBV27 - TGTGCCAGCAGTCCCAGGGGATACTACGAGCAGTACTTC CASSPRGYYEQYF
TRBJ1-5 TRBD1 TRBV28 - TGTGCCAGCAGTGGGACAGGGGGACATCAGCCCCAGCATTTT CASSGTGGHQPQHF
TRBJ2-7 TRBD1 TRBV7-2 - TGTGCCAGCAGCCTGGACAGGCGAGCCTACGAGCAGTACTTC CASSLDRRAYEQYF
TRBJ2-7 - TRBV10-3 - TGTGCCATCGGAGTTACCTCCTACGAGCAGTACTTC CAIGVTSYEQYF
TRBJ2-7 - TRBV5-1 - TGCGCCAGCAGCTTGGCAGGGGGACTACGGGAGCAGTACTTC CASSLAGGLREQYF
TRBJ2-3 TRBD2 TRBV4-2 - TGTGCCAGCAGCCAAGATAGGCGGGGGGACACAGATACGCAGTATTTT CASSQDRRGDTDTQYF
TRBJ2-7 TRBD1 TRBV5-1 - TGCGCCAGCAGCACAGGACAGGGGGCTGCATCCGAGCAGTACTTC CASSTGQGAASEQYF
TRBJ2-3 - TRBV30 - TGTGCCTATCAAGGGGGTACAGATACGCAGTATTTT CAYQGGTDTQYF
TRBJ2-7 TRBD2 TRBV5-1 once TGCGCCAGCAGCTTGGGCGTAGCGGGAGTATCCCACGAGCAGTACTTC CASSLGVAGVSHEQYF
TRBJ2-7 - TRBV5-8 - TGTGCCAGCAGTCCCAGGGGCCACGAGCAGTACTTC CASSPRGHEQYF
TRBJ2-5 TRBD2 TRBV6-5 - TGTGCCAGCAGAAGCGGGATTGGGGGGCAAGAGACCCAGTACTTC CASRSGIGGQETQYF
TRBJ2-7 TRBD1 TRBV6-1 - TGTGCCAGCAGGACAGGGGGCATATACGAGCAGTACTTC CASRTGGIYEQYF
TRBJ1-3 TRBD1 TRBV4-1 - TGCGCCAGCAGTCAAAGAACAGGGGTTGAAGGAAACACCATATATTTT CASSQRTGVEGNTIYF
TRBJ2-6 - TRBV4-3 - TGCGCCAGCAGCCAAGGGGAGGCTGGGGCCAACGTCCTGACTTTC CASSQGEAGANVLTF